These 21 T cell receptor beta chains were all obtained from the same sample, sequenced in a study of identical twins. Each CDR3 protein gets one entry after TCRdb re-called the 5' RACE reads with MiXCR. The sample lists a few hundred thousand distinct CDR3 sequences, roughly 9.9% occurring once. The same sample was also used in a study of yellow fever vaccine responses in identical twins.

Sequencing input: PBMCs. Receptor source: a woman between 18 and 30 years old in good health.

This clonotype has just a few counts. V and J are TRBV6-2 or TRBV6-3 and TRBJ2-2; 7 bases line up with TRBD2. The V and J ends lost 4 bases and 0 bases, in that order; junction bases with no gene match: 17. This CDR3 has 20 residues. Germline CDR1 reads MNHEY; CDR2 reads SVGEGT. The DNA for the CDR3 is TGTGCCAGCAGTTCTCTGGCCCCAGGGAGCGGGGCCGCGAACACCGGGGAGCTGTTTTTT. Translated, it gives CASSSLAPGSGAANTGELFF.

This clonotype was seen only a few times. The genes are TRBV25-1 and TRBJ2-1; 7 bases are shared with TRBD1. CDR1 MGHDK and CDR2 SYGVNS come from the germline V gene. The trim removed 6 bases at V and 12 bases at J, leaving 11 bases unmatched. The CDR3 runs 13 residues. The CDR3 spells CASSVSGGRRQFF. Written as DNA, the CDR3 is TGTGCCAGCAGCGTCTCAGGGGGAAGGAGGCAGTTCTTC. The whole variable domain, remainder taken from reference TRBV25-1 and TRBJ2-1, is EADIYQTPRYLVIGTGKKITLECSQTMGHDKMYWYQQDPGMELHLIHYSYGVNSTEKGDLSSESTVSRIRTEHFPLTLESARPSHTSQYLCASSVSGGRRQFFGPGTRLTVL.

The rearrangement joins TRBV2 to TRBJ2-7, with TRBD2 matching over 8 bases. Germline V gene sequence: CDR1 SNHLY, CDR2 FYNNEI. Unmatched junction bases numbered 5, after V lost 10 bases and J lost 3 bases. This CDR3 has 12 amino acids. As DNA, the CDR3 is TGTGCCACCGGGGGGGGGGTCTACGAGCAGTACTTC. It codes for CATGGGVYEQYF.

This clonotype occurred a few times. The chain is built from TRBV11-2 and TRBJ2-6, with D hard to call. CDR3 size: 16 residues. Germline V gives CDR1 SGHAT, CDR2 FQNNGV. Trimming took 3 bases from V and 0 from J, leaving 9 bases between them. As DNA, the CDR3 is TGTGCCAGCAGCTTGGGCCATAGCTCTGGGGCCAACGTCCTGACTTTC. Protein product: CASSLGHSSGANVLTF.

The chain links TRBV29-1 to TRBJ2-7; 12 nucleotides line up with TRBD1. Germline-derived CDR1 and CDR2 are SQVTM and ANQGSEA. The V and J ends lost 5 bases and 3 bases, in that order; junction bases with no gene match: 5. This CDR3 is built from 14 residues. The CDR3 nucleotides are TGCAGCGTTTCAAGGGACAGGGGGCTCTACGAGCAGTACTTC. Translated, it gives CSVSRDRGLYEQYF.

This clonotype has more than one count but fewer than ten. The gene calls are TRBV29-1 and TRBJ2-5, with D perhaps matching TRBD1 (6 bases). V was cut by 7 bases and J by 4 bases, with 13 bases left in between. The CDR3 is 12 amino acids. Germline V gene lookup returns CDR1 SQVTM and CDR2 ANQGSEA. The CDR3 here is CSAREGGETQYF. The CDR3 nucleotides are TGCAGCGCCAGAGAAGGGGGAGAGACCCAGTACTTC. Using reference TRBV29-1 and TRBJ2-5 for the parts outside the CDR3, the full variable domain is SAVISQKPSRDICQRGTSLTIQCQVDSQVTMMFWYRQQPGQSLTLIATANQGSEATYESGFVIDKFPISRPNLTFSTLTVSNMSPEDSSIYLCSAREGGETQYFGPGTRLLVL.

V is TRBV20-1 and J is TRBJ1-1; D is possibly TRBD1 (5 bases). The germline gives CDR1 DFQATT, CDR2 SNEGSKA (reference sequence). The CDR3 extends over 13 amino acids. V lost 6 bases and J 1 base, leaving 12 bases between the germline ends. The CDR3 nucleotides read TGCAGTGCCGCCGGGACCGAGAACACTGAAGCTTTCTTT. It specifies CSAAGTENTEAFF.

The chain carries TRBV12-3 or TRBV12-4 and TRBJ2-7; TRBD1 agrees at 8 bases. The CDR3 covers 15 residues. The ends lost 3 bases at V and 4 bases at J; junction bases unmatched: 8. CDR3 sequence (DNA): TGTGCCAGCAGTTTCGGCGCAGGGGGCGGGTACGAGCAGTACTTC. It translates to CASSFGAGGGYEQYF.

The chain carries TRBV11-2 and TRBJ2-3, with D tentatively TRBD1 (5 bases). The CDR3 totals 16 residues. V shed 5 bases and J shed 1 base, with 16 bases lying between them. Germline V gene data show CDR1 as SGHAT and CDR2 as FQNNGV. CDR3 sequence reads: CASSHQTVTGTDTQYF. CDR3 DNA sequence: TGTGCCAGCAGCCACCAGACAGTTACGGGCACAGATACGCAGTATTTT.

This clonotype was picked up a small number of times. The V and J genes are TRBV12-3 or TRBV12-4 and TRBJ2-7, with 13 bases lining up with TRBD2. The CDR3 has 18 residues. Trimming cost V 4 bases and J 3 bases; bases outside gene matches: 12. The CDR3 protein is CASSSSGLAGYGLYEQYF. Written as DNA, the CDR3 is TGTGCCAGCAGTTCATCGGGACTAGCGGGATATGGCCTCTACGAGCAGTACTTC.

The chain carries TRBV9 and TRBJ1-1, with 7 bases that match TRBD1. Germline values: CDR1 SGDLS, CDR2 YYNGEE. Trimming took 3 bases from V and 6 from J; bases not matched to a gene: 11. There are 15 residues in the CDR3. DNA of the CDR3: TGTGCCAGCAGCGAAAGGACAGGAACAAGCGCTGAAGCTTTCTTT. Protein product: CASSERTGTSAEAFF.

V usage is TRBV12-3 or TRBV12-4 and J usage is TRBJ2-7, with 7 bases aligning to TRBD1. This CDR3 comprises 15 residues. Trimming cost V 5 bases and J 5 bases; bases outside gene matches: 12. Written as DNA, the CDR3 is TGTGCCAGCAGTACGACAGGGCTCGCCAGGCACGAGCAGTACTTC. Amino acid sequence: CASSTTGLARHEQYF.

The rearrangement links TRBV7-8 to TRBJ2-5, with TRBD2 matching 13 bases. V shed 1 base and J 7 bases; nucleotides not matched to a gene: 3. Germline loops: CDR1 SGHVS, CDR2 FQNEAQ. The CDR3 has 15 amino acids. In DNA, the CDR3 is TGTGCCAGCAGCTTAGGGACTAGCGGGGGAGGGACCCAGTACTTC. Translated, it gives CASSLGTSGGGTQYF.

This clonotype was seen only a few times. The CDR3 DNA reads TGTGCCAGTAGTAGAGGGAGGACCTCCTACGAGCAGTACTTC. Encoded protein: CASSRGRTSYEQYF. The chain is built from TRBV19 and TRBJ2-7, with D maybe TRBD2 (6 bases). Germline lookup yields CDR1 LNHDA and CDR2 SQIVND (reference sequence). V shed 4 bases and J shed 0 bases, with 10 bases lying between them. The CDR3 length is 14 residues. The full variable domain, its missing parts supplied by reference TRBV19 and TRBJ2-7, is DGGITQSPKYLFRKEGQNVTLSCEQNLNHDAMYWYRQDPGQGLRLIYYSQIVNDFQKGDIAEGYSVSREKKESFPLTVTSAQKNPTAFYLCASSRGRTSYEQYFGPGTRLTVT.

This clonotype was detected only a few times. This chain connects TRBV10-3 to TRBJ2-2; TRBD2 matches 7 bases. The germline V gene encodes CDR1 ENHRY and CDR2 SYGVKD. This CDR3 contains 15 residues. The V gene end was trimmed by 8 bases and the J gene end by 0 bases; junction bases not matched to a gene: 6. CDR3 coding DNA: TGTGCCATCCCAGCGGGACCCTCGAACACCGGGGAGCTGTTTTTT. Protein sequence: CAIPAGPSNTGELFF.

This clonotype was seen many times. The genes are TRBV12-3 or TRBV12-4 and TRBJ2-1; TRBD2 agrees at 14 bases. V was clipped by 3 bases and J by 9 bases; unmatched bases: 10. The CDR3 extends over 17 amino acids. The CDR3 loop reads CASSFSIGTSGRGEQFF. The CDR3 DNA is TGTGCCAGCAGTTTTTCAATCGGGACTAGCGGGAGAGGTGAGCAGTTCTTC.

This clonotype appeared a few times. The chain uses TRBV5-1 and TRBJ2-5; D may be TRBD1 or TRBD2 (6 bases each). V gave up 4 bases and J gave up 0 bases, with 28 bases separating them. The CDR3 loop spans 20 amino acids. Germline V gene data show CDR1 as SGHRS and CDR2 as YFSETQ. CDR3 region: CASSNGGAAARRGDQETQYF. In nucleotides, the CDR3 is TGCGCCAGCAGCAACGGGGGAGCCGCTGCCCGGAGGGGGGACCAAGAGACCCAGTACTTC.

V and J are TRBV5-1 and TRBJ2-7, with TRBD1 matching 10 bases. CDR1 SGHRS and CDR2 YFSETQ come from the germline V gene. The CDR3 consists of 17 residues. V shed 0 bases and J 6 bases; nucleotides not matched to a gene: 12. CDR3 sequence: CASSLGKTGQGLSEQYF. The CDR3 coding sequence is TGCGCCAGCAGCTTGGGAAAAACGGGACAGGGGCTAAGCGAGCAGTACTTC.

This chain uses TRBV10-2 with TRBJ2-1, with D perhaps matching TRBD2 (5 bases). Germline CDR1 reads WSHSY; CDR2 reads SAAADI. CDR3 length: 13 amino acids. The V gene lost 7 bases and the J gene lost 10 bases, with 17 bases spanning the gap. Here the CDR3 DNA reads TGCGCCAGCACGCTAGCCCCCACGGTGGAGCAGTTCTTC. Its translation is CASTLAPTVEQFF.

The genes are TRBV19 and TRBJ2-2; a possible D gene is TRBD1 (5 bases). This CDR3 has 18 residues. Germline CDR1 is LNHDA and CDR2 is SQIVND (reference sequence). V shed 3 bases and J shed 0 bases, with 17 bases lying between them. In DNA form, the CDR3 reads TGTGCCAGTAGTATGGCCAGGGCCTTGACATCGAACACCGGGGAGCTGTTTTTT. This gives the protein CASSMARALTSNTGELFF.

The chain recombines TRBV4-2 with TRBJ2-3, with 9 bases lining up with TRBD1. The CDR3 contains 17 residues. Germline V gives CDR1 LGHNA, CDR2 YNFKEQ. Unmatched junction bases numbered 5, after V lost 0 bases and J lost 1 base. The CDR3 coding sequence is TGTGCCAGCAGCCAAGAATGGGGACAGGGTGGCACAGATACGCAGTATTTT. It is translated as CASSQEWGQGGTDTQYF.